The present entry profiles one T cell receptor beta chain with its context. This sample was taken from a study of control samples from healthy donors and cancer patients. Sequencing was performed with immunoSEQ multiplex PCR; in TCRdb, only in-frame clones are kept and a portion is missing. The sample consists of some 150,000 clones, about 91% of them appearing once. CDR3 length: 14 residues. The ends were cut back, 6 bases at V and 2 bases at J, with 10 bases in the middle. CDR1 is LNHDA and CDR2 is SQIVND in the germline V gene (reference sequence). The gene calls are TRBV19 and TRBJ2-2; unclear D gene. Sequenced input: blood. The sequence came from a man aged 25 to 45 in good health. The CDR3 loop reads CASSSALNTGELFF. The CDR3 DNA reads TGTGCCAGTAGCTCGGCCCTAAACACCGGGGAGCTGTTTTTT.